These T cell receptor beta chains were read from a single sample in a study of T cells in localized non-small cell lung cancer. Generated by immunoSEQ multiplex PCR, the TCRdb table keeps only in-frame clones and is missing some. The sample holds around 29,000 clones, 92% seen once. Material: peripheral blood mononuclear cells, obtained before any cancer treatment. These receptor sequences come from a woman aged 35-75 years with stage III lung adenocarcinoma. Each CDR3 is given with its conserved first and last residue. A D gene is named only where the DNA matches it firmly. Rows may omit the clone size; those that give it use once, few, many or a size class.

j_gene | abundance | d_gene | v_gene | CDR3nt | CDR3aa
TRBJ2-5 | - | - | TRBV6-1 | TGTGCCAGCTTGAGGGGCCGCGAAGAGACCCAGTACTTC | CASLRGREETQYF
TRBJ2-6 | - | - | TRBV9 | TGTGCCAGCAGCGTAGCAGGGGCTGGGGCCAACGTCCTGACTTTC | CASSVAGAGANVLTF
TRBJ2-2 | - | - | TRBV7-7 | TGTGCCAGCAGCTTAGAACAGACCACCGGGGAGCTGTTTTTT | CASSLEQTTGELFF
TRBJ1-3 | - | - | TRBV28 | TGTGCCAGCAGATCAGTAATTGGAGATGGGGGAATCTCTGGAAACACCATATATTTT | CASRSVIGDGGISGNTIYF
TRBJ1-1 | - | - | TRBV6-5 | TGTGCCACTAGATCTTGGGGTCTCGACACTGAAGCTTTCTTT | CATRSWGLDTEAFF
TRBJ2-6 | - | TRBD1 | TRBV9 | TGTGCCAGCAGACCGGGACAGGGGAACTCTGGGGCCAACGTCCTGACTTTC | CASRPGQGNSGANVLTF
TRBJ1-1 | - | - | TRBV4-3 | TGCGCCAGCAGCCCCGCAGGGAACACTGAAGCTTTCTTT | CASSPAGNTEAFF
TRBJ2-3 | few | - | TRBV9 | TGTGCCAGCAGCGTAGATTTAGTCACAGATACGCAGTATTTT | CASSVDLVTDTQYF
TRBJ1-6 | - | TRBD1 | TRBV6-1 | TGTGCCAGCAGTCCCCGGGTTCAGGGGGTATCACCCCTCCACTTT | CASSPRVQGVSPLHF
TRBJ2-3 | - | TRBD2 | TRBV13 | TGTGCCAGCAGCTTGACTAGCGGAGGAGGCACAGATACGCAGTATTTT | CASSLTSGGGTDTQYF
TRBJ2-2 | - | TRBD2 | TRBV2 | TGTGCCAGCAGTGATCTAGCGGGGGCATACACCGGGGAGCTGTTTTTT | CASSDLAGAYTGELFF
TRBJ1-6 | - | TRBD1 | TRBV25-1 | TGTGCCAGCAGAGGGACAGGGGGAGTAAGCTATAATTCACCCCTCCACTTT | CASRGTGGVSYNSPLHF
TRBJ1-3 | - | - | TRBV28 | TGTGCCAGCAGTCCCCCCAGCGGGGGTGGAAACACCATATATTTT | CASSPPSGGGNTIYF
TRBJ1-5 | - | TRBD1 | TRBV6-5 | TGTGCCAGCAGCCCTGGACAGGGTGGCAATCAGCCCCAGCATTTT | CASSPGQGGNQPQHF
TRBJ2-6 | - | TRBD1 | TRBV6-4 | TGTGCCAGCAGCCGGGACAGCTCTGGGGCCAACGTCCTGACTTTC | CASSRDSSGANVLTF
TRBJ1-1 | once | - | TRBV6-4 | TGTGCCAGCAGTGACGGGGGACCCACTGAAGCTTTCTTT | CASSDGGPTEAFF
TRBJ1-5 | - | - | TRBV9 | TGTGCCAGCAGCGTATCGGACTCAGGGTATCAGCCCCAGCATTTT | CASSVSDSGYQPQHF
TRBJ2-7 | - | - | TRBV19 | TGTGCCAGTAGTAACCCCTGGCGGGGCCGGAACGAGCAGTACTTC | CASSNPWRGRNEQYF
TRBJ2-7 | - | - | TRBV7-9 | TGTGCCAGCAGCTTAGGCCCAGGGGTAGTTTCGAACGAGCAGTACTTC | CASSLGPGVVSNEQYF
TRBJ1-3 | - | TRBD1 | TRBV7-9 | TGTGCCAGCAGCTTAACGACAGGGGGGAACACCATATATTTT | CASSLTTGGNTIYF
TRBJ2-2 | - | TRBD2 | TRBV18 | TGTGCCAGCTCACCACGAACTAGCGGAATCTCGAACACCGGGGAGCTGTTTTTT | CASSPRTSGISNTGELFF
TRBJ2-5 | - | - | TRBV18 | TGTGCCAGCTCACCAGGGGCGGGCGAGACCCAGTACTTC | CASSPGAGETQYF
TRBJ1-5 | - | - | TRBV19 | TGTGCCAGTAGGGAGACAGATACGGTTAGCAATCAGCCCCAGCATTTT | CASRETDTVSNQPQHF
TRBJ1-2 | - | - | TRBV2 | TGTGCCAGCAGTGCCGGGGACTATGGCTACACCTTC | CASSAGDYGYTF
TRBJ2-1 | - | TRBD2 | TRBV15 | TGTGCCACCAGGGATAGCGGGATTCGGAATGAGCAGTTCTTC | CATRDSGIRNEQFF
TRBJ2-7 | - | TRBD1 | TRBV5-5 | TGTGCCAGCAGCTTGTTAACAGGGGGCGCGTACGAGCAGTACTTC | CASSLLTGGAYEQYF
TRBJ2-7 | - | - | TRBV2 | TGTGCCAGCAGTAGGGGCCTTTGGTACGAGCAGTACTTC | CASSRGLWYEQYF
TRBJ1-4 | - | - | TRBV7-9 | TGTGCCAGCAGCTCCTCAGGTGATGAAAAACTGTTTTTT | CASSSSGDEKLFF
TRBJ2-1 | - | TRBD2 | TRBV30 | TGTGCCTGGGAACTAGCGGGGGAAAATGAGCAGTTCTTC | CAWELAGENEQFF
TRBJ1-1 | - | - | TRBV4-1 | TGCGCCAGCAGCCGTGCAGGGGCCCGTGAAGCTTTCTTT | CASSRAGAREAFF
TRBJ2-7 | - | - | TRBV7-2 | TGTGCCAGCAGCTTAGCACCAGGGGCCTACGAGCAGTACTTC | CASSLAPGAYEQYF
TRBJ1-5 | - | - | TRBV6-1 | TGTGCCAGCAGATCGACAGACTATAGCAATCAGCCCCAGCATTTT | CASRSTDYSNQPQHF
TRBJ2-5 | - | - | TRBV18 | TGTGCCAGCTCACCACCGATGGAATGGTACCAAGAGACCCAGTACTTC | CASSPPMEWYQETQYF
TRBJ2-3 | - | TRBD2 | TRBV4-2 | TGTGCCAGCAGCCAGGGACTAGCGGGGGGGGTGGATACGCAGTATTTT | CASSQGLAGGVDTQYF